This is a list of T cell receptor beta chains from one sample in a study of shared clonotypes between healthy human individuals. Repertoires were generated with immunoSEQ multiplex PCR, while TCRdb's copy carries only in-frame clones and drops some. The sample comprises about 2 million clones, roughly 95% of which are singletons, and roughly 1% rests with the top ten. Sequencing was carried out using naive CD8+ T cells sorted from blood. The receptors here all came from a young man in good health. The CDR3 runs from the conserved cysteine through the conserved F or W. A D gene is named only where the DNA matches it firmly. The size of a clone is reported for some rows only, either as once, few or many, or as a class for expanded clones.

>TRBJ2-5|.|TRBV5-6|.
CASSLPSSNGETQYF
TGTGCCAGCAGCTTACCCAGCTCAAATGGGGAGACCCAGTACTTC
>TRBJ2-3|.|TRBV6-6|.
CASIPLTGDTQYF
TGTGCCAGCATACCTCTTACAGGGGATACGCAGTATTTT
>TRBJ2-1|.|TRBV5-1|.
CASSLASGNEQFF
TGCGCCAGCAGCTTGGCCAGCGGCAATGAGCAGTTCTTC
>TRBJ2-1|once|TRBV30|.
CAWSVLADYNEQFF
TGTGCCTGGAGTGTTTTAGCGGATTACAATGAGCAGTTCTTC
>TRBJ2-2|.|TRBV10-3|.
CAISEFKLANTGELFF
TGTGCCATCAGTGAATTTAAACTGGCGAACACCGGGGAGCTGTTTTTT
>TRBJ2-7|once|TRBV27|.
CASSLEADYEQYF
TGTGCCAGCAGTTTAGAAGCGGATTACGAGCAGTACTTC
>TRBJ2-7|.|TRBV19|.
CASSIAAGPYEQYF
TGTGCCAGTAGTATAGCGGCAGGGCCGTACGAGCAGTACTTC
>TRBJ1-1|.|TRBV19|TRBD1
CASTATGAAEAFF
TGTGCCAGTACAGCGACAGGGGCCGCCGAAGCTTTCTTT
>TRBJ2-1|.|TRBV11-2|.
CASSLVQNSYNEQFF
TGTGCCAGCAGCTTAGTCCAGAACTCCTACAATGAGCAGTTCTTC
>TRBJ2-1|.|TRBV29-1|TRBD2
CSVDSASGALHNEQFF
TGCAGCGTTGACTCGGCTAGCGGGGCCCTCCACAATGAGCAGTTCTTC
>TRBJ2-3|.|TRBV19|TRBD2
CASSLAGPTDTQYF
TGTGCCAGTAGTTTAGCGGGACCCACAGATACGCAGTATTTT
>TRBJ1-3|few|TRBV5-1|.
CASSLDLGSGNTIYF
TGCGCCAGCAGCTTGGATCTGGGCTCTGGAAACACCATATATTTT
>TRBJ2-1|.|TRBV5-1|.
CASSLPDKSSYNEQFF
TGCGCCAGCAGCTTGCCCGACAAGAGCTCCTACAATGAGCAGTTCTTC
>TRBJ2-1|.|TRBV5-5|TRBD2
CASSFSSGGIYNEQFF
TGTGCCAGCAGCTTTTCTAGCGGGGGAATATACAATGAGCAGTTCTTC
>TRBJ1-5|once|TRBV6-5|.
CASSYSDHSNQPQHF
TGTGCCAGCAGTTACTCCGACCATAGCAATCAGCCCCAGCATTTT
>TRBJ2-2|.|TRBV28|TRBD1
CASSFNSRRQGNTGELFF
TGTGCCAGCAGTTTTAATAGCCGCAGACAGGGGAACACCGGGGAGCTGTTTTTT
>TRBJ2-7|.|TRBV7-9|.
CASSPGTGSYEQYF
TGTGCCAGCAGCCCCGGGACCGGATCCTACGAGCAGTACTTC
>TRBJ2-3|.|TRBV10-3|TRBD2
CAISPGTSGSDTQYF
TGTGCCATCAGTCCCGGGACTAGCGGCTCAGATACGCAGTATTTT
>TRBJ2-3|.|TRBV11-2|TRBD1
CASSLPDRGSTDTQYF
TGTGCCAGCAGCCTACCCGACAGGGGTAGCACAGATACGCAGTATTTT
>TRBJ1-1|.|TRBV6-5|.
CASSYERGVNTEAFF
TGTGCCAGCAGTTACGAGAGAGGTGTGAACACTGAAGCTTTCTTT
>TRBJ2-7|.|TRBV5-8|.
CASSLWPYEQYF
TGTGCCAGCAGCCTCTGGCCGTACGAGCAGTACTTC
>TRBJ2-3|.|TRBV12-5|TRBD2
CASGWGGDTQYF
TGTGCTAGTGGTTGGGGGGGAGATACGCAGTATTTT
>TRBJ2-7|.|TRBV19|TRBD2
CASSIGLAGAYEQYF
TGTGCCAGTAGTATTGGACTAGCGGGGGCCTACGAGCAGTACTTC
>TRBJ2-7|once|TRBV4-1|TRBD1
CASSPRRDRGSEQYF
TGCGCCAGCAGCCCGAGGCGGGACAGGGGAAGCGAGCAGTACTTC
>TRBJ2-3|.|TRBV29-1|.
CSVEPDTTDTQYF
TGCAGCGTCGAACCTGACACCACAGATACGCAGTATTTT
>TRBJ2-2|.|TRBV13|.
CASSHGKHPGELFF
TGTGCCAGCAGCCATGGGAAGCACCCCGGGGAGCTGTTTTTT
>TRBJ1-1|.|TRBV7-9|.
CASAVMNTEAFF
TGTGCCAGCGCAGTCATGAACACTGAAGCTTTCTTT
>TRBJ2-1|.|TRBV7-8|.
CASFMGRGPSEQFF
TGTGCCAGCTTCATGGGGCGGGGGCCCAGTGAGCAGTTCTTC
>TRBJ2-7|.|TRBV9|TRBD2
CASSVESSGSYEQYF
TGTGCCAGCAGCGTAGAGTCTAGCGGGAGCTACGAGCAGTACTTC
>TRBJ1-1|once|TRBV25-1|.
CASIEGEEGAPEAFF
TGTGCCAGCATCGAAGGAGAGGAGGGTGCCCCTGAAGCTTTCTTT
>TRBJ1-1|.|TRBV29-1|TRBD1
CSVEPNTGANTEAFF
TGCAGCGTTGAGCCAAACACAGGGGCGAACACTGAAGCTTTCTTT
>TRBJ1-4|.|TRBV7-2|.
CASSFTPGAFEKLFF
TGTGCCAGCAGCTTCACGCCGGGGGCGTTTGAAAAACTGTTTTTT
>TRBJ1-1|.|TRBV11-2|TRBD1
CASSPPGDSEAFF
TGTGCCAGCAGCCCCCCGGGGGACAGTGAAGCTTTCTTT
>TRBJ2-2|.|TRBV27|.
CASAKGGTGELFF
TGTGCCAGCGCGAAGGGGGGCACCGGGGAGCTGTTTTTT
>TRBJ2-3|.|TRBV1|.
CTSSQDQGTSTDTQYF
TGCACCAGCAGCCAAGATCAGGGGACTAGCACAGATACGCAGTATTTT
>TRBJ2-1|.|TRBV9|TRBD2
CASSVGLAGVIYNEQFF
TGTGCCAGCAGCGTGGGACTAGCGGGAGTTATCTACAATGAGCAGTTCTTC
>TRBJ1-2|once|TRBV5-8|TRBD1
CASSLAGGGYGYTF
TGTGCCAGCAGCTTGGCAGGGGGCGGCTATGGCTACACCTTC
>TRBJ1-5|.|TRBV15|.
CATSRDHNQPQHF
TGTGCCACCAGCAGAGATCACAATCAGCCCCAGCATTTT
>TRBJ2-7|.|TRBV7-9|.
CASSHPDKTYEQYF
TGTGCCAGCAGCCATCCGGACAAAACCTACGAGCAGTACTTC
>TRBJ2-7|.|TRBV18|TRBD2
CASSSGLAGYEQYF
TGTGCCAGCTCATCGGGACTAGCGGGATACGAGCAGTACTTC
>TRBJ1-6|.|TRBV2|.
CASIQGKTTLFYNSPLHF
TGTGCCAGCATTCAGGGGAAAACAACCCTCTTCTATAATTCACCCCTCCACTTT
>TRBJ2-7|.|TRBV10-1|.
CASSDPRENEQYF
TGCGCCAGCAGTGACCCCCGGGAGAACGAGCAGTACTTC